The rows below give T cell receptor beta chains drawn from one sample of a study of cytotoxic CD8 clonotypes in ibrutinib-treated CLL. The repertoire was sequenced with immunoSEQ multiplex PCR; TCRdb's copy has only in-frame clones and lacks some. The sample has hundreds of thousands of clones; approximately 80% are singletons. Sequenced material: PBMCs, taken before ibrutinib treatment. The receptor set was obtained from a human donor with chronic lymphocytic leukemia. Each CDR3 is given with its conserved first and last residue. D genes are given only for firm matches. Expanded clones get a size class; other rows say once, few or many, or leave the size out.

d_gene	j_gene	v_gene	abundance	CDR3aa	CDR3nt
NA	TRBJ1-3	TRBV9	once	CASNRGIGNTIYF	TGTGCCAGCAACCGGGGGATAGGAAACACCATATATTTT
NA	TRBJ1-2	TRBV7-6	NA	CASSLKTPEFANYGYTF	TGTGCCAGCAGCTTAAAGACCCCAGAGTTTGCTAACTATGGCTACACCTTC
TRBD2	TRBJ2-1	TRBV30	once	CARGTGRGGRDNEQFF	TGTGCCCGGGGAACCGGGAGGGGGGGCCGTGACAATGAGCAGTTCTTC
TRBD2	TRBJ2-2	TRBV28	NA	CASSPPLAGGPGELFF	TGTGCCAGCAGTCCCCCACTAGCGGGAGGACCCGGGGAGCTGTTTTTT
NA	TRBJ2-7	TRBV7-6	few	CASSLAAGTYEQYF	TGTGCCAGCAGCTTAGCGGCAGGGACCTACGAGCAGTACTTC
NA	TRBJ2-1	TRBV7-9	once	CASSLMGQVLNNEQFF	TGTGCCAGCAGCTTAATGGGGCAGGTCTTAAACAATGAGCAGTTCTTC
NA	TRBJ1-6	TRBV14	NA	CARSKQGGKGSPLHF	TGTGCCAGATCTAAACAGGGTGGCAAGGGTTCACCCCTCCACTTT
NA	TRBJ2-7	TRBV6-6	NA	CASSYRDEQYF	TGTGCCAGCAGTTATCGCGACGAGCAGTACTTC
TRBD2	TRBJ2-1	TRBV10-2	NA	CASSGELAGASPQFF	TGCGCCAGCAGTGGGGAACTAGCGGGAGCGTCACCTCAGTTCTTC
NA	TRBJ1-2	TRBV28	NA	CASSLRYRGTNYGYTF	TGTGCCAGCAGTTTACGGTATCGGGGGACTAACTATGGCTACACCTTC
NA	TRBJ1-3	TRBV6-4	NA	CASSDPATGNTIYF	TGTGCCAGCAGTGATCCAGCCACTGGAAACACCATATATTTT
NA	TRBJ1-4	TRBV7-9	NA	CASSTRRANEKLFF	TGTGCCAGCAGTACCCGGCGGGCTAATGAAAAACTGTTTTTT
NA	TRBJ2-1	TRBV27	NA	CASSSGQPSYNEQFF	TGTGCCAGCAGCTCGGGACAACCCTCCTACAATGAGCAGTTCTTC
TRBD2	TRBJ2-7	TRBV9	NA	CASSVDPRDAGEWNYEQYF	TGTGCCAGCAGCGTAGACCCCAGGGACGCGGGAGAGTGGAACTACGAGCAGTACTTC
NA	TRBJ2-3	TRBV5-1	few	CASSEVTTTSTDTQYF	TGCGCCAGCAGCGAGGTGACAACAACTAGCACAGATACGCAGTATTTT
NA	TRBJ1-2	TRBV19	NA	CASSIAPRGGNYGYTF	TGTGCCAGTAGTATAGCCCCCAGGGGCGGGAACTATGGCTACACCTTC